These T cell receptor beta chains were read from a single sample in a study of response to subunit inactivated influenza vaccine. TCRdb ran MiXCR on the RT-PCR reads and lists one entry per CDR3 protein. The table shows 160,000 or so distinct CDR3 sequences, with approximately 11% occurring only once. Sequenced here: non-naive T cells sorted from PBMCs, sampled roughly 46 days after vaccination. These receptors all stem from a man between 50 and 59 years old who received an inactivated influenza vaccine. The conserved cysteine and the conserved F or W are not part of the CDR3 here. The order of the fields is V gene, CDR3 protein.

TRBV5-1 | ASSLGGGQGASGANVLT
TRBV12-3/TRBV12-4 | ASRATSGYNEQF
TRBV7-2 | ASSVMYYNEQF
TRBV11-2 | ASTRGETQY
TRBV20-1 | SASRQETQY
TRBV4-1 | ASSPSGLAGAGNEQF
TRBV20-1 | SADVAKNIQY
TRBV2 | ASSPGGAWA
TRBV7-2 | ASSLAQGAEAF
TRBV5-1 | ASRTGTGIEVNTEAF
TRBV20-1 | SAATGINEQY
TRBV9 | ASSVEGYGYT
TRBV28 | ASRSSLFSRDSILSGNTIY
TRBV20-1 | SAIPNGGGPQNIQY
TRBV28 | ASSLSGTSGGYEQY
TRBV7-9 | ASSLGQGEYNEQF
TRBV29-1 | SVEDLETQY
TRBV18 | ASSPGISGANVLT
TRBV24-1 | ATSDPGHTDTQY
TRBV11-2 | ASSTQTGSNTGELF
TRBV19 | ASSPRGDRANTEAF
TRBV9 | ASSVGAVSHQETQY
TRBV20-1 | SAKPSENIQY
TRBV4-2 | ASRKGAGELYNEQF
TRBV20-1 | SARLAGTDTQY
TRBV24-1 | ATSDSLGGGTDTQY
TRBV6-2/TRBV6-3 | ASSYSGAGAKNIQY
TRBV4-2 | ASSQSRRSLEAF
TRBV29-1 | SKIAGTYNEQF
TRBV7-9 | ASSLGYGPLTEQY
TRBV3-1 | ASSKEASFTYEQY
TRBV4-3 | ASSQERTGVETQY
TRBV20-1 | RPLPGGFTEAF
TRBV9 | ASSSLGGINTIY
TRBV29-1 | SIGTGSGANVLT
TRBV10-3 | AIGGQARGNEQF
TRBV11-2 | ASSSSPYRDRGRNYGYT
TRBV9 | ASSVGTSTYEQY
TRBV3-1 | ASSQQVPWTGVVNEQF
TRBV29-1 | SVELAGPYEQY
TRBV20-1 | SARGVDTDTQY
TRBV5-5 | ASSNHRATNEKLF
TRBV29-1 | SVRDRDEGYT
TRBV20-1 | SASALASGSFTYEQY